This passage covers 28 T cell receptor beta chains from one sample sequenced in a study of memory CD4+ T cells and cytomegalovirus serostatus. The repertoire was sequenced with immunoSEQ multiplex PCR; TCRdb's copy has only in-frame clones and lacks some. Of about 42,000 clones listed, just under 80% are singletons. Single viable CD3+CD4+CD8-CD45RO+ cells were sorted as the memory CD4+ T cells. Sequenced: memory CD4+ T cells from blood. The receptors come from an adult in good health and CMV-seronegative.

This clone was picked up a small number of times. The chain links TRBV4-2 to TRBJ1-1; D uncertain. V lost 1 base to trimming and J lost 2 bases, with 8 bases between them. The CDR3 totals 14 residues. The germline CDR1 and CDR2 sequences are LGHNA and YNFKEQ. The CDR3 DNA is TGTGCCAGCAGCCAAGTTAGGGCCAACACTGAAGCTTTCTTT. It yields the protein CASSQVRANTEAFF.

The rearrangement links TRBV28 to TRBJ2-1; D remains unclear. Germline assignment: CDR1 MDHEN and CDR2 SYDVKM. The ends were cut back, 5 bases at V and 0 bases at J, with 11 bases in the middle. The CDR3 extends over 15 amino acids. CDR3 nucleotides: TGTGCCAGCAGTGTGGGAAGCGTCTCCTACAATGAGCAGTTCTTC. Its protein product is CASSVGSVSYNEQFF.

This clone turned up a few times. The sample contains more than one DNA sequence encoding this CDR3. The CDR3, as DNA: TGTGCCAGCCAGGGACAGGGCAATTCACCCCTCCACTTT. Its translation is CASQGQGNSPLHF. This chain connects TRBV2 to TRBJ1-6, with 9 bases aligning to TRBD1. The V and J ends lost 8 bases and 7 bases, in that order; junction bases with no gene match: 3. The germline V gene has CDR1 SNHLY and CDR2 FYNNEI. The CDR3 consists of 13 residues.

This clone was counted between two and nine times. This chain links TRBV7-6 with TRBJ2-6; 9 bases are a match to TRBD2. After removal of 1 base from V and 0 bases from J, the junction contained 4 bases not matched to a gene. Germline loops: CDR1 SGHVS, CDR2 FNYEAQ. There are 18 residues in the CDR3. The CDR3 sequence is CASSLVSGGLSGANVLTF. Here the CDR3 DNA reads TGTGCCAGCAGCTTAGTTAGCGGGGGCCTCTCTGGGGCCAACGTCCTGACTTTC.

The gene calls are TRBV5-1 and TRBJ1-2, with D possibly being TRBD1 (5 bases). The V end lost 4 bases, the J end lost 8 bases, and 12 bases lay between the germline ends. This CDR3 comprises 12 residues. Germline V gives CDR1 SGHRS, CDR2 YFSETQ. The CDR3 nucleotides are TGCGCCAGCAGCGGGGGACGAGAAGGCTACACCTTC. Its protein product is CASSGGREGYTF. The full variable domain, with the rest looked up from reference TRBV5-1 and TRBJ1-2, is KAGVTQTPRYLIKTRGQQVTLSCSPISGHRSVSWYQQTPGQGLQFLFEYFSETQRNKGNFPGRFSGRQFSNSRSEMNVSTLELGDSALYLCASSGGREGYTFGSGTRLTVV.

The chain couples TRBV7-7 to TRBJ2-2, with TRBD2 matching 11 bases. V lost 2 bases and J lost 6; bases outside the gene matches: 5. CDR3 length: 16 amino acids. Germline V gene sequence: CDR1 SSHAT, CDR2 FNYEAQ (reference sequence). The CDR3: CASSLSSGLAAGELFF. The CDR3 DNA reads as TGTGCCAGCAGCTTAAGTTCGGGACTAGCGGCCGGGGAGCTGTTTTTT.

The V call is TRBV7-2, the J call TRBJ2-5; D perhaps matches TRBD1 (5 bases). This CDR3 is built from 13 residues. In germline, CDR1 is SGHTA, CDR2 FQGNSA. Trimming removed 2 bases at V and 5 bases at J, with 9 bases between. In DNA, the CDR3 is TGTGCCAGCAGCTTAAGGGGTGGGGAGACCCAGTACTTC. This translates into CASSLRGGETQYF.

This sequence joins TRBV9 and TRBJ1-1; D is unclear. Looked up from germline, CDR1 is SGDLS and CDR2 is YYNGEE. The CDR3 totals 13 residues. Between the trimmed V and J ends, which lost 3 bases and 0 bases, there was a span of 6 bases. The CDR3 DNA reads as TGTGCCAGCAGCGGAGCCTTGAACACTGAAGCTTTCTTT. Amino acids: CASSGALNTEAFF.

This clone has just a few counts. This chain links TRBV11-2 with TRBJ1-1, with 7 bases that match TRBD1. After removal of 5 bases from V and 4 bases from J, the junction contained 7 bases not matched to a gene. Germline CDR1 reads SGHAT; CDR2 reads FQNNGV. The CDR3 is 14 residues long. The CDR3 loop is CASSLTGVLTEAFF. The CDR3 DNA sequence: TGTGCCAGCAGCCTCACAGGGGTACTCACTGAAGCTTTCTTT.

The chain couples TRBV7-8 to TRBJ1-5, with TRBD1 as a possible D gene (5 bases). CDR3 length: 16 amino acids. The V end was cut by 4 bases, the J end by 0 bases, with 13 bases between. CDR1 SGHVS and CDR2 FQNEAQ come from the germline V gene. The CDR3 nucleotides read TGTGCCAGCAGCTCAGGGTGGGGTGATAGCAATCAGCCCCAGCATTTT. Amino acid sequence: CASSSGWGDSNQPQHF.

This sequence joins TRBV4-2 and TRBJ2-2; 7 positions match TRBD2. The length of the CDR3 is 16 residues. V shed 1 base and J 3 bases; nucleotides not matched to a gene: 5. Per germline, CDR1 LGHNA and CDR2 YNFKEQ. The CDR3 coding sequence is TGTGCCAGCAGCCAAGGAACTAGCGAGCACACCGGGGAGCTGTTTTTT. As protein: CASSQGTSEHTGELFF.

CDR3: CASRGRERQFF. In DNA form, the CDR3 reads TGCGCCAGCCGGGGACGGGAGAGGCAGTTCTTC. The genes are TRBV10-2 and TRBJ2-1; TRBD2 is a possible D gene (6 bases). CDR1 WSHSY and CDR2 SAAADI come from the germline V gene. The CDR3 consists of 11 residues. Trimming removed 8 bases at V and 12 bases at J, with 14 bases between.

This clone was picked up one time. The V gene is TRBV5-1, the J gene TRBJ1-2; no definite D call. The V end lost 0 bases, the J end lost 8 bases, and 8 bases lay between the germline ends. This CDR3 spans 12 amino acids. The germline V gene encodes CDR1 SGHRS and CDR2 YFSETQ. The CDR3 loop reads CASSLDGLGYTF. The DNA of the CDR3 is TGCGCCAGCAGCTTGGACGGCTTGGGCTACACCTTC.

V gene TRBV30 combines with J gene TRBJ1-2, with D possibly matching TRBD1 (6 bases). The CDR3 has 17 amino acids. The germline CDR1 and CDR2 sequences are GTSNPN and SVGIG (reference sequence). The ends were cut back, 0 bases at V and 4 bases at J, with 21 bases in the middle. The CDR3 region has the DNA TGTGCCTGGAGTGTAGAGGCCTTACAGGGTTGGGGCTATGGCTACACCTTC. Translated, it gives CAWSVEALQGWGYGYTF.

The chain links TRBV28 to TRBJ2-7, with a possible D match to TRBD2 (6 bases). V was cut by 5 bases and J by 2 bases, with 10 bases left in between. CDR1 MDHEN and CDR2 SYDVKM come from the germline V gene. The CDR3 is made up of 13 amino acids. CDR3 DNA: TGTGCCAGCAGTGGGAGGACACCCTACGAGCAGTACTTC. This sequence encodes CASSGRTPYEQYF.

This chain links TRBV7-9 with TRBJ2-2; D may be TRBD2 (6 bases). Germline V lookup: CDR1 SEHNR, CDR2 FQNEAQ (reference sequence). This CDR3 is built from 13 residues. Trimming shortened V by 5 bases and J by 3 bases, and 7 bases separated the two germline ends. This CDR3 is CASSRDYTGELFF. In DNA, the CDR3 is TGTGCCAGCAGCCGGGACTACACCGGGGAGCTGTTTTTT. The full variable domain, with the rest looked up from reference TRBV7-9 and TRBJ2-2, is DTGVSQNPRHKITKRGQNVTFRCDPISEHNRLYWYRQTLGQGPEFLTYFQNEAQLEKSRLLSDRFSAERPKGSFSTLEIQRTEQGDSAMYLCASSRDYTGELFFGEGSRLTVL.

The chain couples TRBV28 to TRBJ2-5; 9 bases agree with TRBD1. Trimming cost V 6 bases and J 3 bases; bases outside gene matches: 11. Germline V gene data show CDR1 as MDHEN and CDR2 as SYDVKM. This CDR3 is 16 amino acids long. CDR3 amino acids: CASSPSGQGNEETQYF. The CDR3, as DNA: TGTGCCAGCAGCCCTTCAGGACAGGGGAATGAAGAGACCCAGTACTTC.

The genes are TRBV27 and TRBJ1-5, with unresolved D. CDR1 and CDR2 from the germline V gene are MNHEY and SMNVEV (reference sequence). Trimming removed 3 bases at V and 5 bases at J, with 14 bases between. The CDR3 sequence is 15 residues long. The CDR3 protein is CASSFSGEGDQPQHF. The CDR3 DNA reads TGTGCCAGCAGTTTCTCGGGAGAGGGCGATCAGCCCCAGCATTTT.

This sequence joins TRBV25-1 and TRBJ1-1; D is perhaps TRBD1 (5 bases). V lost 4 bases, J lost 0 bases, and 15 bases lay in between. CDR1 is MGHDK and CDR2 is SYGVNS in the germline V gene. This CDR3 comprises 16 residues. The CDR3 region is CASSGGGTTLNTEAFF. DNA of the CDR3: TGTGCCAGCAGTGGGGGAGGGACTACACTGAACACTGAAGCTTTCTTT.

The gene calls are TRBV6-5 and TRBJ1-1; 9 nucleotides line up with TRBD1. The germline gives CDR1 MNHEY, CDR2 SVGAGI. This CDR3 comprises 14 residues. The junction had 14 bases not matched to a gene; V was cut back by 7 bases and J by 11 bases. In nucleotides, the CDR3 is TGTGCCAGCACCTACGGGACAGGGATTCTAATGGCTTTCTTT. It codes for CASTYGTGILMAFF.

The chain couples TRBV6-5 to TRBJ2-2, with unresolved D. Germline V gene lookup returns CDR1 MNHEY and CDR2 SVGAGI. This CDR3 has 14 amino acids. Trimming stripped 2 bases from V and 1 base from J, with 5 bases between. The CDR3 nucleotides read TGTGCCAGCAGTTACAAGAGGAACACCGGGGAGCTGTTTTTT. The encoded protein is CASSYKRNTGELFF.

The rearrangement links TRBV30 to TRBJ1-1; TRBD1 matches 8 bases. The germline gives CDR1 GTSNPN, CDR2 SVGIG (reference sequence). V dropped 5 bases and J dropped 3; count of bases not matched to a gene: 11. This CDR3 spans 15 amino acids. DNA of the CDR3: TGTGCCTGGTACGGACAGGGAAGGGATCACACTGAAGCTTTCTTT. Translating gives CAWYGQGRDHTEAFF.

This chain links TRBV6-1 with TRBJ2-6; D gene ambiguous. The CDR3 totals 14 residues. V lost 8 bases, J lost 0 bases, and 8 bases lay in between. Germline lookup yields CDR1 MNHNS and CDR2 SASEGT. This CDR3 reads CASLPTSGANVLTF. DNA for the CDR3: TGTGCCAGCCTCCCCACCTCTGGGGCCAACGTCCTGACTTTC.

This sequence joins TRBV30 and TRBJ1-4; no clear D. Germline CDR1 reads GTSNPN; CDR2 reads SVGIG (reference sequence). There are 14 residues in the CDR3. The ends were cut back, 1 base at V and 7 bases at J, with 13 bases in the middle. The CDR3: CAWSEVQWGEKLFF. The CDR3 DNA is TGTGCCTGGAGTGAGGTTCAATGGGGTGAAAAACTGTTTTTT.

The chain employs TRBV6-1 and TRBJ2-1; tentatively, D is TRBD2 (6 bases). The V gene lost 6 bases and the J gene lost 9 bases, with 18 bases spanning the gap. There are 14 residues in the CDR3. Germline-derived CDR1 and CDR2 are MNHNS and SASEGT. DNA of the CDR3: TGTGCCAGCAGGGACTACATAGGACAATTTGAGCAGTTCTTC. Amino acid sequence: CASRDYIGQFEQFF.

The rearrangement links TRBV5-1 to TRBJ2-3; D is possibly TRBD2 (5 bases). The length of the CDR3 is 14 residues. With 4 bases removed from V and 6 bases from J, the gap between germline ends came to 15 bases. Germline V lookup: CDR1 SGHRS, CDR2 YFSETQ. The CDR3 here is CASSLGVIGDTQYF. The CDR3 region has the DNA TGCGCCAGCAGCCTCGGGGTTATCGGGGATACGCAGTATTTT.

This clone was counted a single time. The chain joins TRBV6-6 to TRBJ2-2; 9 nucleotides match TRBD1. Per germline, CDR1 MNHNY and CDR2 SVGAGI (reference sequence). CDR3 length equals 14 residues. Trimming at V came to 8 bases and at J to 5 bases, leaving 6 bases not matched to a gene. CDR3 DNA sequence: TGTGCCAGCGGGGACAGGGTGGGAACCGGGGAGCTGTTTTTT. Translating it yields CASGDRVGTGELFF.

V usage is TRBV5-1 and J usage is TRBJ2-1, with no clear D. This CDR3 has 13 amino acids. Germline CDR1 and CDR2: SGHRS and YFSETQ. V shed 2 bases and J shed 6 bases, with 9 bases lying between them. CDR3 DNA: TGCGCCAGCAGCTTTTCCAAGGGCAATGAGCAGTTCTTC. Its translation: CASSFSKGNEQFF.